This paragraph covers one TCR beta chain sequence. Its antigen is as yet unknown. The assay was immunoSEQ multiplex PCR, and TCRdb's table has in-frame clones only and misses some. The sample consists of more than 40,000 clones, roughly three quarters of them appearing once. This sample is drawn from a study of vaccination effects on CD4 cells after COVID-19. Following a 10-day culture, CD4+ T cells were purified. This CDR3 has 13 residues. The V end was cut by 4 bases, the J end by 3 bases, with 8 bases between. Germline V lookup: CDR1 SNHLY, CDR2 FYNNEI. This chain uses TRBV2 with TRBJ2-3; D is unresolved. This receptor was taken from a human donor who had a prior SARS-CoV-2 infection. Sample: CD4+ T cells from PBMCs cultured without peptide, taken before COVID-19 vaccination. This CDR3 is CASSVLRTDTQYF. CDR3 DNA sequence: TGTGCCAGCAGTGTTCTCCGAACAGATACGCAGTATTTT. The complete variable domain, with remaining parts taken from reference TRBV2 and TRBJ2-3, reads EPEVTQTPSHQVTQMGQEVILRCVPISNHLYFYWYRQILGQKVEFLVSFYNNEISEKSEIFDDQFSVERPDGSNFTLKIRSTKLEDSAMYFCASSVLRTDTQYFGPGTRLTVL.